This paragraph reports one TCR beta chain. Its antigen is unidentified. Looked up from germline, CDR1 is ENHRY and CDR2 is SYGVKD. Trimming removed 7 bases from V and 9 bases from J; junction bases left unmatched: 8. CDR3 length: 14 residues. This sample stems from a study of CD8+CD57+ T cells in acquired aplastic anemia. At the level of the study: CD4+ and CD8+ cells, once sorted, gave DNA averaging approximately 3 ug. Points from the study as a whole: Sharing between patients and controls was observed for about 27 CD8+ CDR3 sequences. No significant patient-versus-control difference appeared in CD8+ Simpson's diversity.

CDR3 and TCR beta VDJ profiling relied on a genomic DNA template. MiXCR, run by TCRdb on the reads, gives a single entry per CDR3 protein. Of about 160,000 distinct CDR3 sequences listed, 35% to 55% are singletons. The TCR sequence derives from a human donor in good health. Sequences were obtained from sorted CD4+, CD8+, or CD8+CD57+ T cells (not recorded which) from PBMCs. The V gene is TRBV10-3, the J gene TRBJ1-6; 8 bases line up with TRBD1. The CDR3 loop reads CAINDRGGSSPLHF. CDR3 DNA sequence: TGTGCCATCAATGACAGGGGAGGGAGTTCACCCCTCCACTTT.